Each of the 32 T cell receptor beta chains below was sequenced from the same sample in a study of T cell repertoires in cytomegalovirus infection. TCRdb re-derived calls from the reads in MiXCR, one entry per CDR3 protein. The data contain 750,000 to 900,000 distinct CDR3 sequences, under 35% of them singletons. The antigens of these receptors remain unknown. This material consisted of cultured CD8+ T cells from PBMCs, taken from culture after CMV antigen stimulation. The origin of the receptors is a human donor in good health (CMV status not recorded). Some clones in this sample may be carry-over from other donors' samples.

The CDR3 nucleotides read TGTGCCAGCAGCACAAGACAGAATCATGCAACTAATGAAAAACTGTTTTTT. It yields the protein CASSTRQNHATNEKLFF. The rearrangement uses TRBV5-5 and TRBJ1-4; possibly TRBD1 for D (5 bases). The CDR3 is 17 amino acids. V shed 4 bases and J shed 0 bases, with 16 bases lying between them. CDR1 is SGHKS, CDR2 YYEKEE, per germline (reference sequence). Complete variable domain (other parts from reference TRBV5-5 and TRBJ1-4): DAGVTQSPTHLIKTRGQQVTLRCSPISGHKSVSWYQQVLGQGPQFIFQYYEKEERGRGNFPDRFSARQFPNYSSELNVNALLLGDSALYLCASSTRQNHATNEKLFFGSGTQLSVL.

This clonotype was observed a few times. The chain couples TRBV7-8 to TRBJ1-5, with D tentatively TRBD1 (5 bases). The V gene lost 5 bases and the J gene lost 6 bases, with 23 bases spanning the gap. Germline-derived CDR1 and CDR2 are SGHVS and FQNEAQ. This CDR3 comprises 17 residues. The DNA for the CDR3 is TGTGCCAGCAGCCCATATAGGAAACAGGCCAGCGGTCAGCCCCAGCATTTT. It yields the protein CASSPYRKQASGQPQHF.

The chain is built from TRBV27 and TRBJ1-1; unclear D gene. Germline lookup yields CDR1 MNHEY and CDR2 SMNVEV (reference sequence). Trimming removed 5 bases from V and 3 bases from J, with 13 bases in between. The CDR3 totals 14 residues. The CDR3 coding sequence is TGTGCCAGCAGTCTTCTTTTGGGTGACACTGAAGCTTTCTTT. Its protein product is CASSLLLGDTEAFF.

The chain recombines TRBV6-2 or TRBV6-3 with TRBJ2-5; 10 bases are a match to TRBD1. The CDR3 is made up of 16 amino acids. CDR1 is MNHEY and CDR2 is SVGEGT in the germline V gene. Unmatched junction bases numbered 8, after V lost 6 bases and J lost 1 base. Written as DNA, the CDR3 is TGTGCCAGCAGCCGATTCGGGACAGGGGCCCAAGAGACCCAGTACTTC. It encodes CASSRFGTGAQETQYF.

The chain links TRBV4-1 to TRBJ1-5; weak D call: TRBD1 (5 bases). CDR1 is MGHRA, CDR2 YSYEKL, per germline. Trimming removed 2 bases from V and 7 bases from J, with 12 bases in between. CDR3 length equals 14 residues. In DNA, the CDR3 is TGCGCCAGCAGCCAATTCCAGGGTGGGCAGCCCCAGCATTTT. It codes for CASSQFQGGQPQHF.

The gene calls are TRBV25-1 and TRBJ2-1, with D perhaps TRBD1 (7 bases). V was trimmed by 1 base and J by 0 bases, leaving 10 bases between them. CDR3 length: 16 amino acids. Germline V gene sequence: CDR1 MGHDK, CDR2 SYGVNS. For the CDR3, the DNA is TGTGCCAGCAGTGAATCAGGGGGGACCTCCTACAATGAGCAGTTCTTC. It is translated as CASSESGGTSYNEQFF.

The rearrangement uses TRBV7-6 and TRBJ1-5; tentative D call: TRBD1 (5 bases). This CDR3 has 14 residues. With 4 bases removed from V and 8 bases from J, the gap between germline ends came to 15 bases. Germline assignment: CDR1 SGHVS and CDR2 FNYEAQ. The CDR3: CASSSRGWGEPQHF. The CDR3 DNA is TGTGCCAGCAGCTCGAGGGGTTGGGGAGAGCCCCAGCATTTT. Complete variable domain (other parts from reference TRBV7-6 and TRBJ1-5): GAGVSQSPRYKVTKRGQDVALRCDPISGHVSLYWYRQALGQGPEFLTYFNYEAQQDKSGLPNDRFSAERPEGSISTLTIQRTEQRDSAMYRCASSSRGWGEPQHFGDGTRLSIL.

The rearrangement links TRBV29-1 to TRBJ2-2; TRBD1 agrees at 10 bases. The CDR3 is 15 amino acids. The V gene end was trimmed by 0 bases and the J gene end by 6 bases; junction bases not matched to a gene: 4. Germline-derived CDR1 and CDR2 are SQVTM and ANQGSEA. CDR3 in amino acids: CSVEDWDRGPGELFF. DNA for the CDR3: TGCAGCGTTGAAGATTGGGACAGGGGTCCCGGGGAGCTGTTTTTT.

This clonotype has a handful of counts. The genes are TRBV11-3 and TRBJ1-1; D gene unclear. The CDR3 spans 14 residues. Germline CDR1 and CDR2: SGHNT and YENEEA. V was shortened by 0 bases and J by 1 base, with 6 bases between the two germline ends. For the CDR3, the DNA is TGTGCCAGCAGCTTAGATCCCGCGAACACTGAAGCTTTCTTT. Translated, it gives CASSLDPANTEAFF.

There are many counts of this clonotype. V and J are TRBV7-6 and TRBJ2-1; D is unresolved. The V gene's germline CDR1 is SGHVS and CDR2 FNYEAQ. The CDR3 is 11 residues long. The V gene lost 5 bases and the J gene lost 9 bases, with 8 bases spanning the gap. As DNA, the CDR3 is TGTGCCAGCAGCCCCCCTGGTGAGCAGTTCTTC. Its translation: CASSPPGEQFF.

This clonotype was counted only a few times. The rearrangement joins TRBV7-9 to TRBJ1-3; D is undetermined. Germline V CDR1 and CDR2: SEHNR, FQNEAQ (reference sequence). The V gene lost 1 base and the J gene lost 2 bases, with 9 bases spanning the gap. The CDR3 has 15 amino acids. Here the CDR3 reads CASSLEEIAGNTIYF. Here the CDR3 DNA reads TGTGCCAGCAGCTTAGAGGAGATCGCTGGAAACACCATATATTTT.

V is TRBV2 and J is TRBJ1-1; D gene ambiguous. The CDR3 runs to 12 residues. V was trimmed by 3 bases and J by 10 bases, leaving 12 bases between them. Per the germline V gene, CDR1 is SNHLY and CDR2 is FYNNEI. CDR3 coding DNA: TGTGCCAGCAGTGAGCGGCCACCCCGAGCTTTCTTT. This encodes CASSERPPRAFF.

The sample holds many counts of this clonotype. CDR3: CASSLGRGRGDTEAFF. The CDR3 region has the DNA TGTGCCAGCAGCTTAGGCAGGGGGCGAGGGGACACTGAAGCTTTCTTT. The gene calls are TRBV7-2 and TRBJ1-1; TRBD1 matches at 8 bases. The ends lost 1 base at V and 3 bases at J; junction bases unmatched: 7. This CDR3 is built from 16 residues. Looked up from germline, CDR1 is SGHTA and CDR2 is FQGNSA. Together with reference TRBV7-2 and TRBJ1-1, the CDR3 gives the full variable domain: GAGVSQSPSNKVTEKGKDVELRCDPISGHTALYWYRQSLGQGLEFLIYFQGNSAPDKSGLPSDRFSAERTGGSVSTLTIQRTQQEDSAVYLCASSLGRGRGDTEAFFGQGTRLTVV.

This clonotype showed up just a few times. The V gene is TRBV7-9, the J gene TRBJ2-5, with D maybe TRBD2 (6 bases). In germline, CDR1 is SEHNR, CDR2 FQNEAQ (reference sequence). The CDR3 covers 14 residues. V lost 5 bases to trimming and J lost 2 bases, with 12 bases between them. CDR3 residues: CASSRGREQETQYF. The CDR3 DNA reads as TGTGCCAGCAGCCGAGGGCGGGAACAAGAGACCCAGTACTTC.

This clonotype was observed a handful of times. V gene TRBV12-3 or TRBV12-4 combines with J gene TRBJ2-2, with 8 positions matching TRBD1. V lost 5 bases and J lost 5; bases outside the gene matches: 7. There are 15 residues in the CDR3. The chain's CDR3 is CASSSRQGRTGELFF. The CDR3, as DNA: TGTGCCAGCAGTAGCCGACAGGGGAGGACCGGGGAGCTGTTTTTT.

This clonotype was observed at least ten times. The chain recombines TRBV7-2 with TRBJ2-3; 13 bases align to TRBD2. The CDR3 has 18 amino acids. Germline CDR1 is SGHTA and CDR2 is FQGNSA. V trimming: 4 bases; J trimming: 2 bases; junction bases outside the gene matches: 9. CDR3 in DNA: TGTGCCAGCAGCTCAACTAGCGGGGGGGCCCGGGACACAGATACGCAGTATTTT. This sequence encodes CASSSTSGGARDTDTQYF.

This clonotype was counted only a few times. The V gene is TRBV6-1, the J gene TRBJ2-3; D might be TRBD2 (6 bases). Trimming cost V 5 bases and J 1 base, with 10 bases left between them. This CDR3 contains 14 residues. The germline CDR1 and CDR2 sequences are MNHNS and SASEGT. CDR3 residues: CASSPGLRTDTQYF. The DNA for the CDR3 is TGTGCCAGCAGTCCGGGACTCCGCACAGATACGCAGTATTTT.

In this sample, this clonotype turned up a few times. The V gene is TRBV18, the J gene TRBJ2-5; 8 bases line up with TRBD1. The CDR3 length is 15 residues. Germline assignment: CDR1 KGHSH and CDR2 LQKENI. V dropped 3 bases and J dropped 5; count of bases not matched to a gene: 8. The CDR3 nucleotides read TGTGCCAGCTCACCGGGGGACAGGTTCGGGGAGACCCAGTACTTC. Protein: CASSPGDRFGETQYF.

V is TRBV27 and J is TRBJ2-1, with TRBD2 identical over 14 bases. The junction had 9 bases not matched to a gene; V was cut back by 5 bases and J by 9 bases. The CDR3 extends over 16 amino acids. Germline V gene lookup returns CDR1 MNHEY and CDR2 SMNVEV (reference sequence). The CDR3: CASSSETSGGAREQFF. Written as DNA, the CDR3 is TGTGCCAGCAGTAGCGAGACTAGCGGGGGGGCCCGTGAGCAGTTCTTC.

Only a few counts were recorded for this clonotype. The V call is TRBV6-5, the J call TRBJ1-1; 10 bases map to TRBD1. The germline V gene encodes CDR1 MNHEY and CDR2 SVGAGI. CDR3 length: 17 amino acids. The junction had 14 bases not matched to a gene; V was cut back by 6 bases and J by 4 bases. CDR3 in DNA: TGTGCCAGCAGCTTGGGACAGGGGAGTTATTCGGTCACTGAAGCTTTCTTT. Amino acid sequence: CASSLGQGSYSVTEAFF.

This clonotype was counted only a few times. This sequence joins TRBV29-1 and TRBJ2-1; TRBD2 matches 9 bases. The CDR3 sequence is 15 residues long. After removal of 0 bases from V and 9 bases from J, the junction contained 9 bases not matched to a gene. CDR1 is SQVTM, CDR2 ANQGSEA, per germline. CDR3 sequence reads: CSVEDWAGGGGEQFF. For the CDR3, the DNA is TGCAGCGTTGAAGATTGGGCGGGGGGGGGAGGTGAGCAGTTCTTC.

CDR3 protein: CATSDLRGVNTGELFF. CDR3 in DNA: TGTGCCACCAGTGATTTACGAGGGGTTAACACCGGGGAGCTGTTTTTT. The chain links TRBV24-1 to TRBJ2-2; D possibly matches TRBD1 or TRBD2 (5 bases each). Germline CDR1 and CDR2: KGHDR and SFDVKD. This CDR3 spans 16 amino acids. The germline V and J ends were trimmed by 1 base and 2 bases, with 10 bases remaining between them.

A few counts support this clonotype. The CDR3 region is CASSLQGGLARDPSNEQFF. The CDR3 DNA reads as TGTGCCAGCAGCTTACAAGGTGGGCTAGCCCGCGACCCCTCCAATGAGCAGTTCTTC. The J gene is TRBJ2-1, the V gene TRBV13, with D possibly matching TRBD2 (5 bases). The germline CDR1 and CDR2 sequences are PRHDT and FYEKMQ (reference sequence). The length of the CDR3 is 19 residues. V was shortened by 2 bases and J by 6 bases, with 26 bases between the two germline ends.

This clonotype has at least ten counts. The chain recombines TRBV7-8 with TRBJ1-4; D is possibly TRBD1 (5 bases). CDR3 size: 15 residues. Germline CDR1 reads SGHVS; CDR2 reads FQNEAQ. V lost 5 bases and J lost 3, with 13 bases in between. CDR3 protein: CASSPTGGANEKLFF. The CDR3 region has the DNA TGTGCCAGCAGCCCGACGGGAGGGGCTAATGAAAAACTGTTTTTT.

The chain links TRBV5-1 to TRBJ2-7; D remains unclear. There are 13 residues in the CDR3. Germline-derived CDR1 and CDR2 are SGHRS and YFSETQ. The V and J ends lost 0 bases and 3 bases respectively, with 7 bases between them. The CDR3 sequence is CASSLGAYYEQYV. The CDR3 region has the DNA TGCGCCAGCAGCTTGGGAGCCTACTACGAGCAGTACGTC.

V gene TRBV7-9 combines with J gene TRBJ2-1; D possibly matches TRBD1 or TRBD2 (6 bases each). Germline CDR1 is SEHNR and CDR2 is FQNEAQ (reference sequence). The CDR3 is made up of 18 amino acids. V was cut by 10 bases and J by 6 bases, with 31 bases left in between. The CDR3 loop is CATQGPRDTESEGNEQFF. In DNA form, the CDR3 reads TGTGCCACCCAGGGACCCCGGGACACCGAATCGGAGGGCAATGAGCAGTTCTTC.

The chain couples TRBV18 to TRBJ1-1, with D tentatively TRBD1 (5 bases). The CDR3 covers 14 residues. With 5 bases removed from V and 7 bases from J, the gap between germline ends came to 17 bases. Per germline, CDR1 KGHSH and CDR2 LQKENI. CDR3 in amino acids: CASSYAPRDDEAFF. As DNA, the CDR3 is TGTGCCAGCTCATACGCCCCCCGGGACGATGAAGCTTTCTTT.

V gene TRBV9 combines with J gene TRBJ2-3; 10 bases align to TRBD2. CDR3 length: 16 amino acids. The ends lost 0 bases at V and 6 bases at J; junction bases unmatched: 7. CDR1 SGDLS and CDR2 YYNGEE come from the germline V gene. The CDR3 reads CASSVAGLAAQDTQYF. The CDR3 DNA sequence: TGTGCCAGCAGCGTAGCAGGACTAGCGGCCCAGGATACGCAGTATTTT. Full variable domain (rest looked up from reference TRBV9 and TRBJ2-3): DSGVTQTPKHLITATGQRVTLRCSPRSGDLSVYWYQQSLDQGLQFLIQYYNGEERAKGNILERFSAQQFPDLHSELNLSSLELGDSALYFCASSVAGLAAQDTQYFGPGTRLTVL.

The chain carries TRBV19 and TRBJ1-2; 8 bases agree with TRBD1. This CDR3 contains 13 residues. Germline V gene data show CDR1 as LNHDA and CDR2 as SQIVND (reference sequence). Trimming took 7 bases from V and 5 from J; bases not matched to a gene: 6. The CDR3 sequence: CASTPGGGYGYTF. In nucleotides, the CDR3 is TGTGCCAGTACCCCAGGGGGCGGGTATGGCTACACCTTC.

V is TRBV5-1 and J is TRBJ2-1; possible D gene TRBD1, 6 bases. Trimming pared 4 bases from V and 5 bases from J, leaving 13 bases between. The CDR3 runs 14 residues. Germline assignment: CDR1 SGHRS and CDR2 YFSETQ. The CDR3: CASSHREVNNEQFF. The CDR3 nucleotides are TGCGCCAGCAGCCACAGGGAAGTGAACAATGAGCAGTTCTTC.

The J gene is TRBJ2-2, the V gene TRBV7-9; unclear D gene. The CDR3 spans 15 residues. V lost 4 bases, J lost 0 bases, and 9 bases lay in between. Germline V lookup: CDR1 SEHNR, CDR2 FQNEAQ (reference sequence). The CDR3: CASSSLDTNTGELFF. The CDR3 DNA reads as TGTGCCAGCAGCTCTCTGGATACGAACACCGGGGAGCTGTTTTTT.

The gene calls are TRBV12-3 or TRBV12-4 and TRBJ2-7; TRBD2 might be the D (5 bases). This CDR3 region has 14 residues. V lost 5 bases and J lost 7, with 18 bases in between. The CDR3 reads CASSPLLLDREQYF. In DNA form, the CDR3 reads TGTGCCAGCAGTCCTTTATTACTAGACCGGGAGCAGTACTTC.